Listed here are 14 T cell receptor beta chains from one sample, sequenced in a study of blood T cell repertoires in COVID-19. Libraries were prepared by immunoSEQ multiplex PCR; TCRdb keeps only in-frame clonotypes and omits some of them. The sample has over 300,000 clones; around 91% are singletons. Sequenced: PBMCs or T cells enriched from blood (not recorded which). The receptors come from a woman aged 35 to 49 who had recovered from COVID-19.

The J gene is TRBJ1-2, the V gene TRBV7-2; D remains ambiguous. There are 14 residues in the CDR3. V lost 1 base, J lost 3 bases, and 9 bases lay in between. CDR1 SGHTA and CDR2 FQGNSA come from the germline V gene. The DNA for the CDR3 is TGTGCCAGCAGCTTAGGTCCAGAGGACTATGGCTACACCTTC. It encodes CASSLGPEDYGYTF. Combining the CDR3 with reference TRBV7-2 and TRBJ1-2 gives the whole variable domain GAGVSQSPSNKVTEKGKDVELRCDPISGHTALYWYRQSLGQGLEFLIYFQGNSAPDKSGLPSDRFSAERTGGSVSTLTIQRTQQEDSAVYLCASSLGPEDYGYTFGSGTRLTVV.

V is TRBV10-3 and J is TRBJ2-3, with TRBD2 matching 16 bases. Losses at the gene ends were 5 bases for V and 5 bases for J; bases not matched to a gene: 7. The CDR3 is 17 residues long. CDR1 ENHRY and CDR2 SYGVKD come from the germline V gene. The CDR3 DNA follows: TGTGCCATCAGTCCGGGACTAGCGGGGGGGGTTGGAGATACGCAGTATTTT. Amino acid sequence: CAISPGLAGGVGDTQYF.

The rearrangement uses TRBV14 and TRBJ2-7; D is possibly TRBD1 (6 bases). This CDR3 contains 13 residues. CDR1 and CDR2 from the germline V gene are SGHDN and FVKESK. Trimming shortened V by 2 bases and J by 6 bases, and 11 bases separated the two germline ends. Here the CDR3 reads CASSQLQGTEQYF. The CDR3, as DNA: TGTGCCAGCAGCCAACTACAGGGCACCGAGCAGTACTTC.

The V and J genes are TRBV3-1 (or the pseudogene TRBV3-2) and TRBJ1-6; TRBD1 matches 9 bases. CDR1 and CDR2 (germline): LGHDT, YNNKEL (reference sequence). The CDR3 length is 16 residues. V lost 5 bases and J lost 9; bases outside the gene matches: 11. CDR3 protein: CASSKQSGTGSSPLHF. For the CDR3, the DNA is TGTGCCAGCAGCAAACAATCCGGGACAGGGTCTTCACCCCTCCACTTT.

J is TRBJ2-7 and V is TRBV7-2; D may be TRBD2 (6 bases). CDR1 is SGHTA and CDR2 is FQGNSA in the germline V gene. The V end was cut by 1 base, the J end by 1 base, with 11 bases between. This CDR3 has 15 residues. The CDR3 protein is CASSLEVTRSYEQYF. In DNA, the CDR3 is TGTGCCAGCAGCTTAGAAGTGACTAGATCCTACGAGCAGTACTTC. Full variable domain (remainder filled in from reference TRBV7-2 and TRBJ2-7): GAGVSQSPSNKVTEKGKDVELRCDPISGHTALYWYRQSLGQGLEFLIYFQGNSAPDKSGLPSDRFSAERTGGSVSTLTIQRTQQEDSAVYLCASSLEVTRSYEQYFGPGTRLTVT.

This chain uses TRBV19 with TRBJ1-5; D uncertain. This CDR3 is 15 amino acids long. The germline V gene has CDR1 LNHDA and CDR2 SQIVND (reference sequence). V dropped 8 bases and J dropped 0 bases, with 14 bases sitting between them. In nucleotides, the CDR3 is TGTGCCAGTGCCTCTGATTCCTATAGCAATCAGCCCCAGCATTTT. It specifies CASASDSYSNQPQHF.

V and J are TRBV4-3 and TRBJ2-5, with TRBD1 identical over 10 bases. Trimming cost V 4 bases and J 6 bases; bases outside gene matches: 8. Germline V CDR1 and CDR2: LGHNA, YSLEER. The CDR3 is made up of 15 amino acids. This CDR3 is CASSPTRTGGKTQYF. The CDR3 region has the DNA TGCGCCAGCAGCCCAACAAGGACAGGGGGGAAGACCCAGTACTTC.

The genes are TRBV6-6 and TRBJ2-7, with TRBD2 matching over 9 bases. Germline assignment: CDR1 MNHNY and CDR2 SVGAGI (reference sequence). CDR3 length: 14 amino acids. J was trimmed by 5 bases and V by 3 bases; bases with no gene match: 5. CDR3 coding DNA: TGTGCCAGCAGTTATGGGACTAGCAGCGACGAGCAGTACTTC. Translation gives CASSYGTSSDEQYF.

The chain couples TRBV6-5 to TRBJ2-1; D remains ambiguous. This CDR3 contains 15 residues. From germline, CDR1 is MNHEY and CDR2 SVGAGI. The V end was cut by 2 bases, the J end by 5 bases, with 13 bases between. The CDR3 sequence is CASSYRGLRDNEQFF. The CDR3 DNA is TGTGCCAGCAGTTACCGCGGCCTGCGAGACAATGAGCAGTTCTTC.

Regarding this clone: Compared with germline, one end of the junction differs, possibly owing to a read error. The chain links TRBV18 to TRBJ1-2; 9 nucleotides line up with TRBD1. The germline CDR1 and CDR2 sequences are KGHSH and LQKENI. CDR3 length: 14 residues. The CDR3 reads CASSPWTGDYSYTF. CDR3 DNA sequence: TGTGCCAGCTCACCATGGACAGGGGACTATAGCTACACCTTC.

The J gene is TRBJ2-5, the V gene TRBV28; possible D gene TRBD2, 6 bases. Germline CDR1 reads MDHEN; CDR2 reads SYDVKM. The CDR3 extends over 15 amino acids. The V end was cut by 6 bases, the J end by 5 bases, with 19 bases between. CDR3 protein: CASSLGSRRGETQYF. The CDR3 DNA follows: TGTGCCAGCAGCCTAGGCTCTCGTCGGGGGGAGACCCAGTACTTC.

The chain couples TRBV19 to TRBJ1-4; D is unresolved. Per germline, CDR1 LNHDA and CDR2 SQIVND (reference sequence). V dropped 1 base and J dropped 8 bases, with 5 bases sitting between them. The CDR3 totals 12 residues. CDR3 bases: TGTGCCAGTAGTATAGGGCAGGAAAAACTGTTTTTT. Translated, it gives CASSIGQEKLFF.

CDR3 nucleotide sequence: TGTGCCAGCTGGAATGGGGACAGCACCAATGGCTACACCTTC. Translating it yields CASWNGDSTNGYTF. V is TRBV7-9 and J is TRBJ1-2, with 7 bases identical to TRBD1. The V gene's germline CDR1 is SEHNR and CDR2 FQNEAQ (reference sequence). The V and J ends lost 8 bases and 6 bases, in that order; junction bases with no gene match: 12. This CDR3 contains 14 residues.

CDR3: CASSRYRDLNSPLHF. Written as DNA, the CDR3 is TGTGCCAGTAGTAGGTACAGGGATCTAAATTCACCCCTCCACTTT. V gene TRBV19 combines with J gene TRBJ1-6; TRBD1 is a possible D gene (6 bases). CDR1 LNHDA and CDR2 SQIVND come from the germline V gene (reference sequence). V lost 4 bases to trimming and J lost 7 bases, with 14 bases between them. The CDR3 length is 15 residues. The variable domain in full, completed from reference TRBV19 and TRBJ1-6, reads DGGITQSPKYLFRKEGQNVTLSCEQNLNHDAMYWYRQDPGQGLRLIYYSQIVNDFQKGDIAEGYSVSREKKESFPLTVTSAQKNPTAFYLCASSRYRDLNSPLHFGNGTRLTVT.